What follows is one T cell receptor beta chain and its context. Repertoires were generated with immunoSEQ multiplex PCR, while TCRdb's copy carries only in-frame clones and drops some. The sample shows 150,000 to 190,000 clones, approximately 88% of them seen only once. Time point described: blood 2 weeks post-SBRT. Treatment reported: 15 Gy SBRT to primary tumor, nephrectomy 4 weeks later. This entry comes from a study of radiation and T cells in renal cell carcinoma. Germline-derived CDR1 and CDR2 are LGHNA and YSLEER. This CDR3 spans 13 amino acids. The V end was cut by 5 bases, the J end by 8 bases, with 13 bases between.

The receptor comes from a woman between 45 and 60 years old with renal cell carcinoma. J is TRBJ2-1 and V is TRBV4-3; weak D call: TRBD2 (6 bases). The input for sequencing was blood, taken from a patient whose treatment included radiotherapy and nephrectomy. The CDR3 coding sequence is TGCGCCAGCAGCGAACCGGGGGAAGATGAGCAGTTCTTC. It specifies CASSEPGEDEQFF.